Following are 13 T cell receptor beta chains from one sample sequenced in a study of blood T cells in healthy people across ages. With a J-beta primer mix and a sample-barcoded 5' primer, a second PCR ran about 7 to 12 cycles. TCRdb re-analysed the 5' RACE reads in MiXCR, keeping a single row per CDR3 protein. This repertoire shows approximately 670,000 distinct CDR3 sequences, around two fifths found once; its top ten account for approximately 29%. The sample was blood. The receptors stem from an elderly man in good health.

This chain joins TRBV5-1 and TRBJ2-3, with 8 nucleotides matching TRBD2. The CDR3 is 19 amino acids. V gave up 0 bases and J gave up 0 bases; unmatched junction bases: 12. Germline values: CDR1 SGHRS, CDR2 YFSETQ. This chain's CDR3 is CASSLALTGGPPSTDTQYF. Here the CDR3 DNA reads TGCGCCAGCAGCTTGGCCTTAACGGGAGGGCCCCCAAGCACAGATACGCAGTATTTT.

This clonotype was counted many times. This rearrangement joins TRBV10-3 to TRBJ2-7; the match to TRBD1 covers 8 bases. The V segment lost 3 bases and the J segment 4 bases; nucleotides outside the gene matches: 11. The CDR3 has 16 residues. Germline-derived CDR1 and CDR2 are ENHRY and SYGVKD. CDR3 coding DNA: TGTGCCATCAGTGATGGTGGACAGGGAGGAGTATACGAGCAGTACTTC. This translates into CAISDGGQGGVYEQYF.

The CDR3: CSGRQKTGGVQETQYF. The CDR3 coding sequence is TGCAGCGGCCGACAGAAGACCGGGGGGGTACAAGAGACCCAGTACTTC. The V and J genes are TRBV29-1 and TRBJ2-5, with 8 bases matching TRBD2. In germline, CDR1 is SQVTM, CDR2 ANQGSEA. The CDR3 covers 16 residues. V was pared by 7 bases and J by 2 bases, with 15 bases of the junction left unmatched.

Comments on this clonotype: Relative to the germline gene, one junction end is altered; a read error may explain this. This sequence joins TRBV7-2 and TRBJ2-7, with a possible D match to TRBD2 (6 bases). Germline lookup yields CDR1 SGHTA and CDR2 FQGNSA. The length of the CDR3 is 15 residues. CDR3: CARSLDRGVSYEQYF. The DNA for the CDR3 is TGTGCCCGCAGCTTAGATCGCGGGGTCTCCTACGAGCAGTACTTC.

The rearrangement links TRBV3-1 to TRBJ2-3; D is possibly TRBD2 (5 bases). The CDR3 contains 15 residues. Germline lookup yields CDR1 LGHDT and CDR2 YNNKEL (reference sequence). Deletions cut 0 bases from V and 5 bases from J, with 12 bases between. CDR3 in DNA: TGTGCCAGCAGCCAAGACCCGGGAAAGGGAGATACGCAGTATTTT. Amino acid sequence: CASSQDPGKGDTQYF.

The chain recombines TRBV2 with TRBJ2-1; no clear D gene. The germline CDR1 and CDR2 sequences are SNHLY and FYNNEI. The CDR3 sequence is 12 residues long. The ends were cut back, 3 bases at V and 9 bases at J, with 9 bases in the middle. Written as DNA, the CDR3 is TGTGCCAGCAGTGAGTATTCAGTTGAGCAGTTCTTC. As protein: CASSEYSVEQFF.

This clonotype was observed a handful of times. The chain uses TRBV3-1 and TRBJ2-1, with D uncertain. Trimming removed 1 base from V and 8 bases from J, with 15 bases in between. CDR3 length: 15 amino acids. CDR1 and CDR2 from the germline V gene are LGHDT and YNNKEL (reference sequence). The CDR3 region is CASSQVGSYKDEQFF. CDR3 nucleotide sequence: TGTGCCAGCAGCCAAGTCGGTAGTTATAAGGATGAGCAGTTCTTC.

Many counts were recorded for this clonotype. The chain couples TRBV29-1 to TRBJ2-1; no reliable D call. Trimming shortened V by 8 bases and J by 6 bases, and 17 bases separated the two germline ends. Germline V gene data show CDR1 as SQVTM and CDR2 as ANQGSEA. The CDR3 is made up of 13 amino acids. The CDR3 reads CSTAPDLTNEQFF. DNA for the CDR3: TGCAGCACGGCCCCCGACTTAACCAATGAGCAGTTCTTC.

CDR3: CASKGPGTGDYNEQFF. CDR3 nucleotide sequence: TGTGCCAGCAAAGGTCCCGGGACAGGGGACTACAATGAGCAGTTCTTC. The chain recombines TRBV7-9 with TRBJ2-1, with TRBD1 identical over 10 bases. V lost 7 bases to trimming and J lost 3 bases; unmatched junction nucleotides: 9. In germline, CDR1 is SEHNR, CDR2 FQNEAQ (reference sequence). This CDR3 is 16 amino acids long.

The chain employs TRBV27 and TRBJ2-7; 14 bases are a match to TRBD2. The V and J ends lost 0 bases and 3 bases, in that order; junction bases with no gene match: 7. This CDR3 is built from 18 residues. Per germline, CDR1 MNHEY and CDR2 SMNVEV (reference sequence). CDR3 amino acids: CASSLSLPGLAGVYEQYF. The CDR3, as DNA: TGTGCCAGCAGTTTATCACTCCCGGGACTAGCGGGGGTCTACGAGCAGTACTTC.

This clonotype occurred once. The CDR3 bases are TGCGCCAGCAGCAGTACAGGGCGGTTGAGCACAGATACGCAGTATTTT. Its translation: CASSSTGRLSTDTQYF. V is TRBV5-1 and J is TRBJ2-3, with a weak D call TRBD1 (6 bases). Germline CDR1 is SGHRS and CDR2 is YFSETQ. This CDR3 is 16 amino acids long. V shed 4 bases and J shed 0 bases, with 15 bases lying between them.

The J gene is TRBJ2-3, the V gene TRBV20-1; D ambiguous. V lost 6 bases to trimming and J lost 0 bases, with 10 bases between them. This CDR3 has 13 residues. Germline CDR1 is DFQATT and CDR2 is SNEGSKA (reference sequence). The CDR3 DNA reads TGCAGTGCGGGTGGGCCTAGCACAGATACGCAGTATTTT. It encodes CSAGGPSTDTQYF.

The chain couples TRBV7-2 to TRBJ2-5, with 8 bases identical to TRBD1. This CDR3 spans 12 amino acids. J lost 11 bases, V lost 4 bases, and 6 bases had no gene match. Germline V gene sequence: CDR1 SGHTA, CDR2 FQGNSA. DNA for the CDR3: TGTGCCAGCAGCTCCCAACAGGGGGAGCAGTACTTC. This sequence encodes CASSSQQGEQYF.